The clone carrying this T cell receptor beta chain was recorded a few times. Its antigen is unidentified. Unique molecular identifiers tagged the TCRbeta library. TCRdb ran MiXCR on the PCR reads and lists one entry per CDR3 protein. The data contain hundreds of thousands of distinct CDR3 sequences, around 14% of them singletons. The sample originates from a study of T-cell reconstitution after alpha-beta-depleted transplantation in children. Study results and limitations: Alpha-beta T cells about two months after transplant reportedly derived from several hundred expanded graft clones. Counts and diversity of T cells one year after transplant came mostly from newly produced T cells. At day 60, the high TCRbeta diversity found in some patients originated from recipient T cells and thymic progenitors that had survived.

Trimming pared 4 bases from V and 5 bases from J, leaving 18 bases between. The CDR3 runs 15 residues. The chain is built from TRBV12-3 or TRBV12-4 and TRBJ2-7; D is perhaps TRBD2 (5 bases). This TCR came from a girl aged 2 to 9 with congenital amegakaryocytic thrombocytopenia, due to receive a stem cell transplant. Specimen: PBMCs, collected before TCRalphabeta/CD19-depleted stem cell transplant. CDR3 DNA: TGTGCCAGCAGTTCGGACGGGATCAGGAGCAACGAGCAGTACTTC. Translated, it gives CASSSDGIRSNEQYF.